This TCR beta chain originates from a study of OX40 agonist ivuxolimab in advanced cancers. Study information: It was permissible to have had prior anti-PD-1, anti-PD-L1 or anti-CTLA-4 therapy, and over 35% had some. Partial responses, seen in three patients, involved one hepatocellular carcinoma and two cutaneous melanomas. Study observations and caveats: Relative to CD4+ cells, CD8+ T cells on average had more expanded clones.

Here immunoSEQ multiplex PCR was the method, and the copy in TCRdb shows in-frame clones only, minus some. In the table there are some 61,000 clones, 75% to 90% of which are singletons. Blood draws occurred at baseline, cycle 4 day 1, and cycle 7 day 1. About this clone itself: Its antigen is as yet unknown.

Deletions cut 8 bases from V and 2 bases from J, with 9 bases between. CDR3 length equals 13 residues. From germline, CDR1 is MDHEN and CDR2 SYDVKM. This receptor was obtained from an adult with an advanced solid tumor such as melanoma, head and neck, liver or kidney cancer. The sequenced sample was CD4+ or CD8+ T cells sorted from blood, obtained in a trial of the OX40 agonist ivuxolimab. V gene TRBV28 combines with J gene TRBJ2-2; D gene unclear. In nucleotides, the CDR3 is TGTGCCAGCCGCTTCCCAAACACCGGGGAGCTGTTTTTT. Translated, it gives CASRFPNTGELFF.